One and the same sample provided the 30 T cell receptor beta chains below, sequenced in a study of cytomegalovirus exposure and HLA in healthy donors. Primers included in the PCR were 60 Vbeta and 13 Jbeta primers. Clones were read by immunoSEQ multiplex PCR, and TCRdb kept only the in-frame ones, dropping some. The sample contains tens of thousands of clones, 82% of which appear only once. Sequenced material: PBMCs. The receptors were sampled from a man aged 25-45 years in good health and CMV-seronegative.

This CDR3 reads CASSYSEGWYGYTF. The CDR3 nucleotides are TGTGCCAGCAGTTACTCGGAGGGGTGGTATGGCTACACCTTC. This sequence joins TRBV6-5 and TRBJ1-2, with a tentative D call TRBD1 (5 bases). V dropped 0 bases and J dropped 5 bases, with 10 bases sitting between them. Germline assignment: CDR1 MNHEY and CDR2 SVGAGI. CDR3 size: 14 residues.

The V call is TRBV7-2, the J call TRBJ1-2, with D possibly matching TRBD1 (5 bases). This CDR3 is 15 amino acids long. Germline assignment: CDR1 SGHTA and CDR2 FQGNSA. Trimming left V 4 bases short and J 8 bases short, with 20 bases between. The CDR3 DNA reads as TGTGCCAGCAGCTCCCCCGGGGGAGAGGTTGGAGGCTACACCTTC. Its translation is CASSSPGGEVGGYTF. Full variable domain (remainder filled in from reference TRBV7-2 and TRBJ1-2): GAGVSQSPSNKVTEKGKDVELRCDPISGHTALYWYRQSLGQGLEFLIYFQGNSAPDKSGLPSDRFSAERTGGSVSTLTIQRTQQEDSAVYLCASSSPGGEVGGYTFGSGTRLTVV.

This clone appeared a single time. V gene TRBV6-1 combines with J gene TRBJ2-5, with D perhaps matching TRBD2 (6 bases). With the DNA end fitting TRBJ2-7 better, the J assignment may be wrong. The CDR3 totals 16 residues. CDR1 is MNHNS, CDR2 SASEGT, per germline. The CDR3 DNA reads TGTGCCAGCAGTGAAGCTTTGTCCGGGGGTAACTACGAGCAGTACTTC. This encodes CASSEALSGGNYEQYF.

This clone occurred a few times. This chain links TRBV10-3 with TRBJ2-7, with TRBD2 as a possible D gene (5 bases). The CDR3 is made up of 11 amino acids. CDR1 is ENHRY and CDR2 is SYGVKD in the germline V gene. Trimming pared 8 bases from V and 6 bases from J, leaving 11 bases between. The CDR3 DNA reads TGTGCCATCGCGCGGGCTGGCGAGCAGTACTTC. It translates to CAIARAGEQYF.

The rearrangement links TRBV2 to TRBJ1-2; 7 nucleotides agree with TRBD1. V shed 7 bases, J shed 8 bases, and the junction held 7 bases outside the gene matches. Germline CDR1 reads SNHLY; CDR2 reads FYNNEI. The CDR3 has 12 residues. CDR3 coding DNA: TGTGCCAGCATCGACAGGGTCCGGGGCTACACCTTC. This encodes CASIDRVRGYTF.

This clone has a single count. This chain joins TRBV7-9 and TRBJ1-4, with D possibly TRBD1 on 5 matching bases. The CDR3 contains 14 residues. V lost 1 base and J 5 bases, leaving 8 bases between the germline ends. Germline V gene lookup returns CDR1 SEHNR and CDR2 FQNEAQ (reference sequence). CDR3 sequence (DNA): TGTGCCAGCAGCTTAGGGGGCCCAAATGAAAAACTGTTTTTT. Protein product: CASSLGGPNEKLFF.

The chain carries TRBV5-4 and TRBJ1-1, with a tentative D call TRBD1 (5 bases). CDR1 is SGHNT and CDR2 is YYREEE in the germline V gene (reference sequence). V shed 0 bases and J shed 7 bases, with 10 bases lying between them. The CDR3 spans 13 residues. CDR3 nucleotides: TGTGCCAGCAGCTTGGCCGACAGAAATGAAGCTTTCTTT. It yields the protein CASSLADRNEAFF.

This chain links TRBV6-1 with TRBJ2-1, with D maybe TRBD2 (6 bases). The CDR3 has 16 residues. Trimming stripped 2 bases from V and 6 bases from J, with 17 bases between. CDR1 MNHNS and CDR2 SASEGT come from the germline V gene. The CDR3 coding sequence is TGTGCCAGCAGTGAATTCCCCACTAGCATCGGCAATGAGCAGTTCTTC. Translating it yields CASSEFPTSIGNEQFF.

The rearrangement joins TRBV29-1 to TRBJ1-1; TRBD1 might be the D (5 bases). The germline gives CDR1 SQVTM, CDR2 ANQGSEA. The CDR3 loop spans 12 amino acids. Deletions cut 6 bases from V and 7 bases from J, with 15 bases between. CDR3 sequence: CSVSGSWGEAFF. Written as DNA, the CDR3 is TGCAGCGTCTCAGGGTCATGGGGTGAAGCTTTCTTT.

This clone was seen a handful of times. This chain links TRBV19 with TRBJ2-1; TRBD2 aligns across 8 bases. Per the germline V gene, CDR1 is LNHDA and CDR2 is SQIVND (reference sequence). The CDR3 runs 14 residues. J was trimmed by 4 bases and V by 7 bases; bases with no gene match: 6. The chain's CDR3 is CASTGGGRYNEQFF. The CDR3 DNA reads TGTGCCAGTACCGGGGGGGGCCGATACAATGAGCAGTTCTTC.

This clone appeared once. The rearrangement uses TRBV7-2 and TRBJ1-2; a weak D match, TRBD1 (6 bases). Germline V lookup: CDR1 SGHTA, CDR2 FQGNSA. There are 12 residues in the CDR3. Between the trimmed V and J ends, which lost 3 bases and 11 bases, there was a span of 13 bases. CDR3 in DNA: TGTGCCAGCAGCTTGGCAGGGGAGGGGTACACCTTC. It specifies CASSLAGEGYTF.

The chain recombines TRBV27 with TRBJ2-7, with D perhaps TRBD1 (5 bases). V lost 4 bases and J lost 4, with 14 bases in between. The CDR3 contains 14 residues. The germline CDR1 and CDR2 sequences are MNHEY and SMNVEV (reference sequence). The CDR3 bases are TGTGCCAGCAGTTCCTCCGACAGACCTTACGAGCAGTACTTC. This codes for CASSSSDRPYEQYF.

V and J are TRBV7-9 and TRBJ2-2, with D uncertain. CDR3 length: 15 amino acids. The germline V gene encodes CDR1 SEHNR and CDR2 FQNEAQ (reference sequence). Trimming left V 5 bases short and J 3 bases short, with 13 bases between. CDR3 DNA sequence: TGTGCCAGCAGCCCCCTTAATCCCGACACCGGGGAGCTGTTTTTT. Residues: CASSPLNPDTGELFF.

The V call is TRBV5-1, the J call TRBJ2-3, with no clear D. CDR3 length: 12 residues. CDR1 and CDR2 from the germline V gene are SGHRS and YFSETQ. Trimming took 4 bases from V and 5 from J, leaving 8 bases between them. CDR3 amino acids: CASSLERDTQYF. CDR3 sequence (DNA): TGCGCCAGCAGCCTAGAACGAGATACGCAGTATTTT.

Concerning this clone: This sample also contains other DNA sequences that code for the same CDR3. The V call is TRBV18, the J call TRBJ2-7; perhaps TRBD1 as D (6 bases). Trimming cost V 0 bases and J 2 bases, with 8 bases left between them. The CDR3 has 14 amino acids. CDR1 is KGHSH and CDR2 is LQKENI in the germline V gene. CDR3 nucleotide sequence: TGTGCCAGCTCACCACCGGGACAAACCTACGAGCAGTACTTC. Amino acid sequence: CASSPPGQTYEQYF.

The chain carries TRBV15 and TRBJ2-1; D is perhaps TRBD1 (5 bases). The CDR3 is 15 amino acids. V was trimmed by 5 bases and J by 10 bases, leaving 21 bases between them. Germline lookup yields CDR1 LNHNV and CDR2 YYDKDF (reference sequence). CDR3 residues: CATSELGKGQSEQFF. CDR3 in DNA: TGTGCCACCAGCGAACTGGGGAAGGGGCAGTCGGAGCAGTTCTTC.

In its sample, this clone was seen a few times. The chain joins TRBV11-3 to TRBJ2-5; 9 nucleotides match TRBD1. Germline assignment: CDR1 SGHNT and CDR2 YENEEA. The V gene end was trimmed by 5 bases and the J gene end by 5 bases; junction bases not matched to a gene: 9. The CDR3 sequence is 15 residues long. CDR3 sequence: CASSNPGQGGETQYF. The CDR3, as DNA: TGTGCCAGCAGCAATCCGGGACAGGGTGGGGAGACCCAGTACTTC.

The chain couples TRBV5-1 to TRBJ2-7, with 8 nucleotides matching TRBD2. The V segment lost 1 base and the J segment 3 bases; nucleotides outside the gene matches: 6. This CDR3 region has 15 residues. CDR1 is SGHRS, CDR2 YFSETQ, per germline. The CDR3 nucleotides are TGCGCCAGCAGCTTGTCGGTAGCGGGACTCTACGAGCAGTACTTC. Encoded protein: CASSLSVAGLYEQYF.

The rearrangement uses TRBV6-1 and TRBJ1-2; 7 bases match TRBD1. The V gene end was trimmed by 4 bases and the J gene end by 3 bases; junction bases not matched to a gene: 2. CDR1 is MNHNS and CDR2 is SASEGT in the germline V gene. The CDR3 extends over 13 amino acids. The chain's CDR3 is CASSGTGDYGYTF. As DNA, the CDR3 is TGTGCCAGCAGTGGGACAGGAGACTATGGCTACACCTTC.

The chain uses TRBV30 and TRBJ2-3; 10 bases line up with TRBD2. Per the germline V gene, CDR1 is GTSNPN and CDR2 is SVGIG (reference sequence). The CDR3 totals 13 residues. Unmatched junction bases numbered 0, after V lost 2 bases and J lost 4 bases. Here the CDR3 DNA reads TGTGCCTGGAGTAGCGGGGGGGCAGATACGCAGTATTTT. It specifies CAWSSGGADTQYF.

V and J are TRBV7-9 and TRBJ1-1; D gene uncertain. Looked up from germline, CDR1 is SEHNR and CDR2 is FQNEAQ (reference sequence). This CDR3 is 15 amino acids long. Deletions cut 3 bases from V and 1 base from J, with 12 bases between. The CDR3 protein is CASSLRGMTNTEAFF. The CDR3 nucleotides are TGTGCCAGCAGCTTGCGGGGTATGACGAACACTGAAGCTTTCTTT. Variable domain in full (rest from reference TRBV7-9 and TRBJ1-1): DTGVSQNPRHKITKRGQNVTFRCDPISEHNRLYWYRQTLGQGPEFLTYFQNEAQLEKSRLLSDRFSAERPKGSFSTLEIQRTEQGDSAMYLCASSLRGMTNTEAFFGQGTRLTVV.

This sequence joins TRBV2 and TRBJ2-5; 10 bases map to TRBD2. Germline V lookup: CDR1 SNHLY, CDR2 FYNNEI. CDR3 size: 14 residues. V dropped 5 bases and J dropped 7; count of bases not matched to a gene: 7. The CDR3 protein is CASSPRAGGRTQYF. CDR3 DNA sequence: TGTGCCAGCAGTCCTAGAGCGGGGGGGAGGACCCAGTACTTC. The full variable domain, its missing parts supplied by reference TRBV2 and TRBJ2-5, is EPEVTQTPSHQVTQMGQEVILRCVPISNHLYFYWYRQILGQKVEFLVSFYNNEISEKSEIFDDQFSVERPDGSNFTLKIRSTKLEDSAMYFCASSPRAGGRTQYFGPGTRLLVL.

V gene TRBV4-3 combines with J gene TRBJ2-7; a weak D match, TRBD2 (6 bases). The CDR3 runs to 14 residues. V lost 0 bases and J 6 bases, leaving 12 bases between the germline ends. Germline V gives CDR1 LGHNA, CDR2 YSLEER. CDR3 DNA: TGCGCCAGCAGCCAAGATAGACTAGTAAGCGAGCAGTACTTC. It encodes CASSQDRLVSEQYF.

The chain joins TRBV7-2 to TRBJ2-7, with TRBD2 matching 10 bases. Per germline, CDR1 SGHTA and CDR2 FQGNSA. The CDR3 spans 17 residues. V shed 1 base and J 2 bases; nucleotides not matched to a gene: 8. Here the CDR3 DNA reads TGTGCCAGCAGCTTAGGGGAACTAGCGGGGATCGCCTACGAGCAGTACTTC. Translating it yields CASSLGELAGIAYEQYF.

The chain uses TRBV7-2 and TRBJ1-6; D is possibly TRBD1 (6 bases). The germline V and J ends were trimmed by 2 bases and 8 bases, with 13 bases remaining between them. CDR1 is SGHTA and CDR2 is FQGNSA in the germline V gene. The CDR3 extends over 15 amino acids. This CDR3 reads CASSLQGFGDSPLHF. In nucleotides, the CDR3 is TGTGCCAGCAGCTTACAGGGGTTTGGTGATTCACCCCTCCACTTT.

The chain links TRBV7-9 to TRBJ2-1; a possible D gene is TRBD2 (6 bases). V shed 0 bases and J shed 6 bases, with 18 bases lying between them. Germline V gives CDR1 SEHNR, CDR2 FQNEAQ (reference sequence). This CDR3 comprises 17 residues. CDR3 nucleotides: TGTGCCAGCAGCTTAGCGTCTTTGGGGGGTATCGGCAATGAGCAGTTCTTC. Protein: CASSLASLGGIGNEQFF. The variable domain in full, with the rest retrieved from reference TRBV7-9 and TRBJ2-1, is DTGVSQNPRHKITKRGQNVTFRCDPISEHNRLYWYRQTLGQGPEFLTYFQNEAQLEKSRLLSDRFSAERPKGSFSTLEIQRTEQGDSAMYLCASSLASLGGIGNEQFFGPGTRLTVL.

The rearrangement uses TRBV4-3 and TRBJ2-7, with TRBD2 matching over 9 bases. V shed 0 bases and J 3 bases; nucleotides not matched to a gene: 3. Germline V gives CDR1 LGHNA, CDR2 YSLEER. The CDR3 length is 15 residues. The CDR3 region has the DNA TGCGCCAGCAGCCAAGAGGCTAGCGGGAACTACGAGCAGTACTTC. Residues: CASSQEASGNYEQYF.

A note on this clone: Other nucleotide sequences in the sample specify the same CDR3. The genes are TRBV5-7 and TRBJ2-5; TRBD2 agrees at 14 bases. TRBV5-7 is treated as an ORF (open reading frame) with a function not yet certain. V trimming: 0 bases; J trimming: 3 bases; junction bases outside the gene matches: 7. The CDR3 runs 18 residues. CDR3 protein: CASSLARTSGGRKETQYF. The DNA of the CDR3 is TGTGCCAGCAGCTTGGCCCGGACTAGCGGGGGGCGAAAAGAGACCCAGTACTTC.

The J gene is TRBJ2-2, the V gene TRBV7-9; D is unresolved. CDR1 and CDR2 from the germline V gene are SEHNR and FQNEAQ (reference sequence). The length of the CDR3 is 15 residues. The V gene lost 5 bases and the J gene lost 4 bases, with 14 bases spanning the gap. The CDR3 nucleotides are TGTGCCAGCAGCGCAACCCCCCTATCCACCGGGGAGCTGTTTTTT. Its protein product is CASSATPLSTGELFF.

The chain employs TRBV27 and TRBJ2-1; weak D call: TRBD1 (6 bases). Germline lookup yields CDR1 MNHEY and CDR2 SMNVEV (reference sequence). V lost 2 bases and J lost 0, with 8 bases in between. This CDR3 comprises 15 residues. DNA of the CDR3: TGTGCCAGCAGTTTAACAGGGAGCTCCTACAATGAGCAGTTCTTC. Its protein is CASSLTGSSYNEQFF.